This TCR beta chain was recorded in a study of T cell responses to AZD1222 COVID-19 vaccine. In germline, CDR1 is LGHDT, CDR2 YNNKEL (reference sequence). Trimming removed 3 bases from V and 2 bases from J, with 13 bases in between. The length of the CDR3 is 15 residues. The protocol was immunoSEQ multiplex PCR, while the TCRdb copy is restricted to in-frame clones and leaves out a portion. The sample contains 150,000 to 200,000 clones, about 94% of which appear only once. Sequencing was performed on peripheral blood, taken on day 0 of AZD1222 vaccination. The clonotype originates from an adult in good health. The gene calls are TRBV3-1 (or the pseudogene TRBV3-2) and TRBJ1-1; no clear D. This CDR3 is CASSHPRNTNTEAFF. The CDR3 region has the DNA TGTGCCAGCAGCCATCCCCGTAATACTAACACTGAAGCTTTCTTT.